The subject of this entry is one TCR beta chain. Its antigen is unidentified. Germline-derived CDR1 and CDR2 are SNHLY and FYNNEI. V was cut by 6 bases and J by 1 base, with 19 bases left in between. This CDR3 is 17 amino acids long. TCRdb's table, derived via immunoSEQ multiplex PCR, lists solely in-frame clones and lacks some. The data show 150,000 to 200,000 clones, over 80% seen once. The data belong to a study of T cell responses to AZD1222 COVID-19 vaccine. General observations from the study: Spike was spanned by vaccine-associated CD4 TCRs, with dominance at 160-218 and 743-854. It was only after the peak T cell response that any repertoires were sampled. At baseline, just five to seven AZD1222 recipients tested seropositive.

This material consisted of peripheral blood, taken on day 0 of AZD1222 vaccination. The source of this sequence is an adult in good health. The J gene is TRBJ2-4, the V gene TRBV2, with a possible D match to TRBD1 (5 bases). The CDR3 reads CASRGVTLSYAKNIQYF. In nucleotides, the CDR3 is TGTGCCAGCAGAGGGGTGACACTTTCCTACGCCAAAAACATTCAGTACTTC.